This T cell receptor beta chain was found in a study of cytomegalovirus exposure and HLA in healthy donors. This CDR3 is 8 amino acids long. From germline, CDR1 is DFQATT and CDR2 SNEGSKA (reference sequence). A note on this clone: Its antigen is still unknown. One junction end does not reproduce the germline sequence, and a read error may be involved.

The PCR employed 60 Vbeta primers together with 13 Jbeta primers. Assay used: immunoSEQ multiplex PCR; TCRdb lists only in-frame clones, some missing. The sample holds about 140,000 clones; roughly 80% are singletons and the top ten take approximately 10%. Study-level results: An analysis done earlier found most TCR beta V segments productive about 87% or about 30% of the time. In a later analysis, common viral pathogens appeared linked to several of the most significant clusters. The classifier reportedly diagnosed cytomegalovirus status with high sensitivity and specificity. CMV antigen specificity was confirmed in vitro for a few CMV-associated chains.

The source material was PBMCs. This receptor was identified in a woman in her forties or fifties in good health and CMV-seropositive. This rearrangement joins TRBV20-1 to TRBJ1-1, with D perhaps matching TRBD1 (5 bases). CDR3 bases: TGCAGTGCGGGGGGGAATTCTTTT. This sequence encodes CSAGGNSF.